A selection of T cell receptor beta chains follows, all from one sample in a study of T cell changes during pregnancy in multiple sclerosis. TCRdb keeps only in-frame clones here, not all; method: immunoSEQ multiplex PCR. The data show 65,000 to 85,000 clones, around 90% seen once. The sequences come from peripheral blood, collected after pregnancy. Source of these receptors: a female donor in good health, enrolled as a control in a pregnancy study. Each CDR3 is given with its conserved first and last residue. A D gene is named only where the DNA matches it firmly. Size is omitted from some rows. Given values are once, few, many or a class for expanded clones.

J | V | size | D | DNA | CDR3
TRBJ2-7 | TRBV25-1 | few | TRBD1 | TGTGCCAGCAGTCCCTCGGGGGGACAGGGAAAGGGGTACGAGCAGTACTTC | CASSPSGGQGKGYEQYF
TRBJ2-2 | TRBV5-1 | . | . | TGCGCCAGCAGAACCGGGACTCGGATGACGGGTAACACCGGGGAGCTGTTTTTT | CASRTGTRMTGNTGELFF
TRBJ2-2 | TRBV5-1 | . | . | TGCGCCAGCAGCTTGGGTACGGGTAACACCGGGGAGCTGTTTTTT | CASSLGTGNTGELFF
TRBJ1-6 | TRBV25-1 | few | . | TGTGCCAGCTTGGGCCTCTATAATTCACCCCTCCACTTT | CASLGLYNSPLHF
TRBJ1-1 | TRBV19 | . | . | TGTGCCAGTAGTATATCGGGGGGGCGGGCTGAAGCTTTCTTT | CASSISGGRAEAFF
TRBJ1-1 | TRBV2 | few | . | TGTGCCAGCAGTGAAAGGGGAGGTGGTAAGGGTGAAGCTTTCTTT | CASSERGGGKGEAFF
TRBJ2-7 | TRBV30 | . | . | TGTGCCTGGAGTGTAACGGGGTCCGAGCAGTACTTC | CAWSVTGSEQYF
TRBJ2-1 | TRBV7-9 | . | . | TGTGCCAGCAGCTCAGAAAGTTACTCCTACAATGAGCAGTTCTTC | CASSSESYSYNEQFF
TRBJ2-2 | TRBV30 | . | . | TGTGCCTGGGGAGGGGGCGGCACCGGGGAGCTGTTTTTT | CAWGGGGTGELFF
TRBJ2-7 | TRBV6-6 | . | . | TGTGCCAGCAGTCCTAAAGGGGGTAGCTCCTACGAGCAGTACTTC | CASSPKGGSSYEQYF
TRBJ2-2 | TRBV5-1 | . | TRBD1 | TGCGCCAGCAGCTCGGGGACAGAAGGGAAGGCCGGGGAGCTGTTTTTT | CASSSGTEGKAGELFF
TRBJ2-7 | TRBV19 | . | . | TGTGCCAGTAGTCCAGGGGAGGGATACGAGCAGTACTTC | CASSPGEGYEQYF
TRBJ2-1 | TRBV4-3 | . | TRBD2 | TGCGCCAGCAGCCAAGTGTCTAGCGGGGAGACGGAGCAGTTCTTC | CASSQVSSGETEQFF
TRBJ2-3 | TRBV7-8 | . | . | TGTGCCAGCAGCTTAGTGAGGCTGAGCACAGATACGCAGTATTTT | CASSLVRLSTDTQYF
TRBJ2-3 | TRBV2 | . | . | TGTGCCAGCAGCCAGCTAGACACAGATACGCAGTATTTT | CASSQLDTDTQYF
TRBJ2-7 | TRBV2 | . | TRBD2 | TGTGCCAGCAGTGTAGCGGGAGTGGCGGTCGACGAGCAGTACTTC | CASSVAGVAVDEQYF
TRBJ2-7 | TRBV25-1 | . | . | TGTGCCAGCAGTGACTTACGACAGGTTGGCGAGCAGTACTTC | CASSDLRQVGEQYF
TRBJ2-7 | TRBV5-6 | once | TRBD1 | TGTGCCAGCAGCTGGGACAGGGGGGACGAGCAGTACTTC | CASSWDRGDEQYF
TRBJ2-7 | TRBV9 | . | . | TGTGCCAGCAGCGTAGACCCCTTCGGAGACAGACACTTC | CASSVDPFGDRHF
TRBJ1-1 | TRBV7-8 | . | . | TGTGCCAGCAGCTTCTCCGGCAGGGGAGCTTTCTTT | CASSFSGRGAFF
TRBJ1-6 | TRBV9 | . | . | TGTGCCAGCAGCACATCGACAGGCACCAATTCACCCCTCCACTTT | CASSTSTGTNSPLHF
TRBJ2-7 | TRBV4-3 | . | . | TGCGCCAGCAGCCAAGATAGGAGTCGGAGCGAGCAGTACTTC | CASSQDRSRSEQYF
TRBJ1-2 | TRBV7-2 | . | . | TGTGCCAGCAGCTTAGAGGTTATTAGGGGCAGGGGAAATTACTATGGCTACACCTTC | CASSLEVIRGRGNYYGYTF
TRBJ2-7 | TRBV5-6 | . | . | TGTGCCAGCAGCTTAGGTTCAGGGGCGCATGAGCAGTACTTC | CASSLGSGAHEQYF
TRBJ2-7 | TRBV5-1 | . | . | TGCGCCAGCAGATCAGTCTACGAGCAGTACTTC | CASRSVYEQYF
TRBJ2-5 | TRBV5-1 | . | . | TGCGCCAGCGGGAGCGCCGGAGAGACCCAGTACTTC | CASGSAGETQYF
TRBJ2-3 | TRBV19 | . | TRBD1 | TGTGCCAGTAGTGCGCAGGACAGGGGCACAGATACGCAGTATTTT | CASSAQDRGTDTQYF
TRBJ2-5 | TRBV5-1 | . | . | TGCACCAGCGGGGACACACAAGAGACCCAGTACTTC | CTSGDTQETQYF
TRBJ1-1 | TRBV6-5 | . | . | TGTGCCAGCAGCTCAGGGGACACTGAAGCTTTCTTT | CASSSGDTEAFF
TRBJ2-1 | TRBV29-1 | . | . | TGCAGCCCCGTCGGGTTAGCAAATGAGCAGTTCTTC | CSPVGLANEQFF
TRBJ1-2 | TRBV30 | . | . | TGTGCCTTACGGGCGGAGCAGGGAGGGTGGAGTGGCTACACCTTC | CALRAEQGGWSGYTF
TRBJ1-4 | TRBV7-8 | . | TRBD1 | TGTGCCAGCAGCTTAGTCAGGGGGCCAGAAAAACTGTTTTTT | CASSLVRGPEKLFF
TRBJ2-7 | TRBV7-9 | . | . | TGTGCCAGCAGCCTCACCCTGACAGCCTTTTCCCTCGGTTACGAGCAGTACTTC | CASSLTLTAFSLGYEQYF
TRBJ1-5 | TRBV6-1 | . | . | TGTGCCAGCAGTGGATCCGGCAGGGTCCTTAATAGCAATCAGCCCCAGCATTTT | CASSGSGRVLNSNQPQHF
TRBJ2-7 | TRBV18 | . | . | TGTGCCAGCTCACCACTAAGCGGCAGAGACTACGAGCAGTACTTC | CASSPLSGRDYEQYF
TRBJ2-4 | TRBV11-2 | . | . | TGTGCCAGCAGCTTAGATCTAGACATTCAGTACTTC | CASSLDLDIQYF
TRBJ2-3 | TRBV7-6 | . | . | TGTGCCAGCAGCCCACCGAGCCACACAGATACGCAGTATTTT | CASSPPSHTDTQYF
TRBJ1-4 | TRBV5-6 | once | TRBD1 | TGTGCCAGCAGCTTGAGTTCCGGGACAGGGGCTTATGATAATGAAAAACTGTTTTTT | CASSLSSGTGAYDNEKLFF
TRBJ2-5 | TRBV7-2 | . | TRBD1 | TGTGCCAGCCGACAGGGGGAGACCCAGTACTTC | CASRQGETQYF
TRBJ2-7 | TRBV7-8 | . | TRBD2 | TGTGCCAGCAGCTTAGCGCCAACTAGCGCCACGTTCTACGAGCAGTACTTC | CASSLAPTSATFYEQYF
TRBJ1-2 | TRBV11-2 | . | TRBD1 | TGTGCCAGCACCCCCTACAGGGGGCAAAGCTATGGCTACACCTTC | CASTPYRGQSYGYTF
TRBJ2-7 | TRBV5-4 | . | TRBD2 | TGTGCCAGCAGCTTGCCTGATGGTCTAGCGGGAAACTACGAGCAGTACTTC | CASSLPDGLAGNYEQYF
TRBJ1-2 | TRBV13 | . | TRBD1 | TGTGCCAGCAGCTTAAAGGGGACAGGGGTTGGCTACACCTTC | CASSLKGTGVGYTF
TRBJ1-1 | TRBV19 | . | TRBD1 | TGTGCCAGTAGTATAGTCGGAACCGGGACAGTGACTACTGAAGCTTTCTTT | CASSIVGTGTVTTEAFF
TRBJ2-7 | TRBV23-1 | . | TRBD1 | TGCGCCAGCAGTCGCCTCGGACAGGGTTGCGTCTACGAGCAGTACTTC | CASSRLGQGCVYEQYF
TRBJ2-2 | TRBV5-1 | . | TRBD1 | TGCGCCAGCAGGGAGAGGGACAGCGGGGAGCTGTTTTTT | CASRERDSGELFF
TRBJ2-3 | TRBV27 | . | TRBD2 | TGTGCCAGCAGCACTAGCGACGATACGCAGTATTTT | CASSTSDDTQYF
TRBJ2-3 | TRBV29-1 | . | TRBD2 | TGCAGCGTTGAAGCGCGGGAGGTGGGTTCGTACACAGATACGCAGTATTTT | CSVEAREVGSYTDTQYF
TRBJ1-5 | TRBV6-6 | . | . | TGTGCCAGCAGCCCCGGACAGACAGACAATCAGCCCCAGCATTTT | CASSPGQTDNQPQHF
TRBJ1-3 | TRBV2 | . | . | TGTGCCAGCAGTGAAACGCGGGCTTTAGGTGGAAACACCATATATTTT | CASSETRALGGNTIYF
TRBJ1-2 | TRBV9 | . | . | TGTGCCAGCAGCGTAGGGGCGCAGAACTATGGCTACACCTTC | CASSVGAQNYGYTF
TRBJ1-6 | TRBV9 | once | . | TGTGCCAGCAGCGTAAGCGGCAGCAGCGGTAATTCACCCCTCCACTTT | CASSVSGSSGNSPLHF
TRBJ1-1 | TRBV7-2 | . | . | TGTGCCAGCAGCCCGGGGTCTGCTGGGGCTTTCTTT | CASSPGSAGAFF
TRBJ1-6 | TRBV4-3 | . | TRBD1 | TGCGCCAGCAGCCGGGGGCGCCTCACAGGGGGGGACTCCTATAATTCACCCCTCCACTTT | CASSRGRLTGGDSYNSPLHF
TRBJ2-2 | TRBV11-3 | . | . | TGTGCCAGCAGCCCTCTCGCAGGGGATAGCGGGGAGCTGTTTTTT | CASSPLAGDSGELFF
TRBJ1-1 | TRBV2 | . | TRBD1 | TGTGCCAGGCGGGGGACAGGGGGCACTGAAGCTTTCTTT | CARRGTGGTEAFF
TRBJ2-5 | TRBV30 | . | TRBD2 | TGTGCCTGGAGTGTACTAGCGCAAGAGACCCAGTACTTC | CAWSVLAQETQYF
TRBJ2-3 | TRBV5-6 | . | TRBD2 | TGTGCCAGCAGCTTGGTTCGGGAGGGAGATCTTATCACAGATACGCAGTATTTT | CASSLVREGDLITDTQYF